These 24 T cell receptor beta chains were all obtained from the same sample, sequenced in a study of shared clonotypes between healthy human individuals (dated by TCRdb to about 2020). Library creation used the immunoSEQ multiplex PCR assay. TCRdb took this table from immuneACCESS and kept in-frame rearrangements with V and J called. Such tables lack part of the clones; where checked against another copy, unresolved V genes explain under half of the gap, and the rest is unexplained. Present in this sample are around 1,100,000 clones, 70% to 85% of which were seen just once. The top ten hold almost 0.9% of the sample. The sequenced sample consisted of memory CD4+ T cells from PBMCs. Interpreted using the paper, the cell subset or site label stands for: CD45RA-negative fraction. The receptors derive from a man younger than 30 in good health. Some clones in this sample may be carry-over from other donors' samples.

This clone was seen only a few times. The CDR3 bases are TGCAGCGTTTCCCGTAGGGCGGAGGCCTATGGTGAGCAGTTCTTC. Translated: CSVSRRAEAYGEQFF. The chain has TRBV29-1 and TRBJ2-1; TRBD2 is a possible D gene (5 bases). The CDR3 has 15 residues. Trimming took 5 bases from V and 9 from J, leaving 23 bases between them. The germline V gene encodes CDR1 SQVTM and CDR2 ANQGSEA.

The chain employs TRBV28 and TRBJ1-1, with D possibly TRBD1 on 6 matching bases. The CDR3 runs to 14 residues. Germline V gene lookup returns CDR1 MDHEN and CDR2 SYDVKM. V lost 3 bases, J lost 6 bases, and 14 bases lay in between. CDR3 sequence reads: CASSFFKGVAEAFF. In DNA form, the CDR3 reads TGTGCCAGCAGTTTTTTCAAGGGGGTCGCTGAAGCTTTCTTT.

The chain carries TRBV4-2 and TRBJ2-3; no firm D call. This CDR3 has 13 amino acids. Trimming stripped 0 bases from V and 6 bases from J, with 7 bases between. Germline CDR1 LGHNA, CDR2 YNFKEQ. CDR3 sequence: CASSQDRVDTQYF. CDR3 bases: TGTGCCAGCAGCCAAGATCGTGTGGATACGCAGTATTTT.

About this clone: This sample also contains other DNA sequences that code for the same CDR3. The rearrangement uses TRBV27 and TRBJ2-1, with 7 bases lining up with TRBD2. The CDR3 contains 15 residues. The V gene end was trimmed by 3 bases and the J gene end by 2 bases; junction bases not matched to a gene: 4. Germline V CDR1 and CDR2: MNHEY, SMNVEV (reference sequence). CDR3 in DNA: TGTGCCAGCAGTTTGGGTGGGACTACCTACAATGAGCAGTTCTTC. Its translation: CASSLGGTTYNEQFF.

The chain recombines TRBV5-1 with TRBJ2-1, with 9 bases fitting TRBD2. Germline lookup yields CDR1 SGHRS and CDR2 YFSETQ. The CDR3 has 14 residues. V was pared by 7 bases and J by 7 bases, with 9 bases of the junction left unmatched. As DNA, the CDR3 is TGCGCCAGCGGTCTTAGCGGGAGTAAGAATGAGCAGTTCTTC. Its translation: CASGLSGSKNEQFF.

The chain joins TRBV5-1 to TRBJ2-5; D tentatively reads TRBD1 or TRBD2 (5 bases each). The end of the DNA is better explained by TRBJ2-7, so the J call may be wrong. The CDR3 runs 18 residues. Per germline, CDR1 SGHRS and CDR2 YFSETQ. CDR3 nucleotide sequence: TGCGCCAGCAGCTTCGCTCCCTCTCTCGGGGCGCTCGCCTACGAGCAGTACTTC. As protein: CASSFAPSLGALAYEQYF.

This clone was recorded a few times. The chain employs TRBV29-1 and TRBJ2-7, with a possible D match to TRBD2 (6 bases). CDR3 length: 13 residues. The V gene lost 7 bases and the J gene lost 2 bases, with 15 bases spanning the gap. Germline CDR1 is SQVTM and CDR2 is ANQGSEA. Written as DNA, the CDR3 is TGCAGCGCCTCAGAGGAGGGACCCTACGAGCAGTACTTC. It yields the protein CSASEEGPYEQYF.

V and J are TRBV30 and TRBJ2-1; D is unclear. Germline CDR1 reads GTSNPN; CDR2 reads SVGIG (reference sequence). V was trimmed by 3 bases and J by 7 bases, leaving 7 bases between them. The CDR3 is 11 amino acids. CDR3 nucleotide sequence: TGTGCCTGGAGGGTGGGAAATGAGCAGTTCTTC. Translation gives CAWRVGNEQFF. Full variable domain (outside the CDR3, taken from reference TRBV30 and TRBJ2-1): SQTIHQWPATLVQPVGSPLSLECTVEGTSNPNLYWYRQAAGRGLQLLFYSVGIGQISSEVPQNLSASRPQDRQFILSSKKLLLSDSGFYLCAWRVGNEQFFGPGTRLTVL.

This chain connects TRBV21-1 to TRBJ1-1. TRBV21-1 constitutes a pseudogene. The CDR3 consists of 14 residues. The CDR3 DNA follows: TGTGCCAGCCTCGGGGACGGACTGAACACTGAAGCTTTCTTT. Its protein is CASLGDGLNTEAFF.

This chain links TRBV5-1 with TRBJ1-2, with 7 bases fitting TRBD1. Trimming took 4 bases from V and 1 from J; bases not matched to a gene: 10. The CDR3 covers 16 residues. Germline-derived CDR1 and CDR2 are SGHRS and YFSETQ. The CDR3 DNA is TGCGCCAGCAGCCAACAAGGGGGCTCCCGTAACTATGGCTACACCTTC. Protein sequence: CASSQQGGSRNYGYTF. Filled out from reference TRBV5-1 and TRBJ1-2, the complete variable domain reads KAGVTQTPRYLIKTRGQQVTLSCSPISGHRSVSWYQQTPGQGLQFLFEYFSETQRNKGNFPGRFSGRQFSNSRSEMNVSTLELGDSALYLCASSQQGGSRNYGYTFGSGTRLTVV.

The chain has TRBV2 and TRBJ2-1; 12 bases align to TRBD2. V was pared by 10 bases and J by 6 bases, with 7 bases of the junction left unmatched. Germline V CDR1 and CDR2: SNHLY, FYNNEI. CDR3 length: 14 residues. DNA for the CDR3: TGTGCCACCAAACTAGCGGGAGGCTCCAATGAGCAGTTCTTC. It codes for CATKLAGGSNEQFF.

CDR3 in amino acids: CASSLDQGAGGYTF. Here the CDR3 DNA reads TGCGCCAGCAGCTTGGATCAGGGGGCTGGTGGCTACACCTTC. The chain uses TRBV5-1 and TRBJ1-2; 8 bases map to TRBD1. The CDR3 contains 14 residues. V was clipped by 0 bases and J by 7 bases; unmatched bases: 5. Germline CDR1 and CDR2: SGHRS and YFSETQ. The full variable domain, rest sourced from reference TRBV5-1 and TRBJ1-2, is KAGVTQTPRYLIKTRGQQVTLSCSPISGHRSVSWYQQTPGQGLQFLFEYFSETQRNKGNFPGRFSGRQFSNSRSEMNVSTLELGDSALYLCASSLDQGAGGYTFGSGTRLTVV.

This sequence joins TRBV7-2 and TRBJ1-5; D is ambiguous. V was shortened by 3 bases and J by 2 bases, with 8 bases between the two germline ends. Germline loops: CDR1 SGHTA, CDR2 FQGNSA. There are 14 residues in the CDR3. The CDR3 region is CASSFWAGNQPQHF. The CDR3 bases are TGTGCCAGCAGCTTCTGGGCCGGCAATCAGCCCCAGCATTTT.

This chain joins TRBV6-5 and TRBJ2-7; 7 bases align to TRBD1. This CDR3 contains 14 residues. In germline, CDR1 is MNHEY, CDR2 SVGAGI. V trimming: 6 bases; J trimming: 3 bases; junction bases outside the gene matches: 8. Here the CDR3 reads CASSRQGSDYEQYF. The CDR3 coding sequence is TGTGCCAGCAGCAGACAGGGTTCAGACTACGAGCAGTACTTC.

The table lists this clone with many counts. V usage is TRBV7-9 and J usage is TRBJ2-7; the match to TRBD2 covers 9 bases. V lost 2 bases, J lost 3 bases, and 8 bases stayed unmatched. Germline CDR1 reads SEHNR; CDR2 reads FQNEAQ (reference sequence). CDR3 length: 16 residues. CDR3 bases: TGTGCCAGCAGCTTAATGGCGGGAGGGAAATTCTACGAGCAGTACTTC. Its protein is CASSLMAGGKFYEQYF.

This clone was observed a handful of times. The genes are TRBV7-2 and TRBJ2-5; a possible D gene is TRBD1 (6 bases). From germline, CDR1 is SGHTA and CDR2 FQGNSA. This CDR3 contains 13 residues. Between the trimmed V and J ends, which lost 5 bases and 10 bases, there was a span of 17 bases. The CDR3 protein is CASSRDHSGDQYF. CDR3 DNA sequence: TGTGCCAGCAGCCGAGACCATTCAGGGGACCAGTACTTC.

Note on this clone: Other DNA sequences from this sample encode an identical CDR3 as well. CDR3 DNA sequence: TGTGCCAGCAGCTTAGGGGGCGCTGGGGCCAACGTCCTGACTTTC. This translates into CASSLGGAGANVLTF. The chain is built from TRBV7-2 and TRBJ2-6; D possibly corresponds to TRBD1 (5 bases). Germline CDR1 and CDR2: SGHTA and FQGNSA. The CDR3 is 15 amino acids. The V and J ends lost 1 base and 2 bases respectively, with 6 bases between them.

The J gene is TRBJ2-7, the V gene TRBV2; unclear D gene. With 5 bases removed from V and 1 base from J, the gap between germline ends came to 9 bases. This CDR3 has 13 amino acids. The V gene's germline CDR1 is SNHLY and CDR2 FYNNEI. CDR3 bases: TGTGCCAGCAGTTCCAACTTGTCCTACGAGCAGTACTTC. The encoded protein is CASSSNLSYEQYF.

The rearrangement links TRBV18 to TRBJ2-3, with D possibly TRBD1 on 6 matching bases. The CDR3 has 14 residues. Trimming shortened V by 5 bases and J by 2 bases, and 11 bases separated the two germline ends. Germline V gene lookup returns CDR1 KGHSH and CDR2 LQKENI. CDR3 region: CASSLDSYTDTQYF. The CDR3 DNA reads as TGTGCCAGCTCATTGGACAGCTACACAGATACGCAGTATTTT.

The J gene is TRBJ2-3, the V gene TRBV5-1, with TRBD2 matching over 14 bases. V dropped 4 bases and J dropped 4; count of bases not matched to a gene: 8. CDR3 length: 17 amino acids. The V gene's germline CDR1 is SGHRS and CDR2 YFSETQ. The CDR3, as DNA: TGCGCCAGCAGCACGCTGATGGGACTAGCGGGAGCAGATACGCAGTATTTT. Its translation: CASSTLMGLAGADTQYF.

V usage is TRBV19 and J usage is TRBJ1-5, with D perhaps matching TRBD1 (5 bases). CDR1 is LNHDA and CDR2 is SQIVND in the germline V gene (reference sequence). The CDR3 has 15 residues. With 5 bases removed from V and 1 base from J, the gap between germline ends came to 12 bases. The CDR3 is CASSDRPGSNQPQHF. The CDR3 DNA reads as TGTGCCAGTAGTGACAGACCGGGGAGCAATCAGCCCCAGCATTTT.

The V call is TRBV4-3, the J call TRBJ2-2; 10 nucleotides match TRBD1. The CDR3 is 17 residues long. Trimming at V came to 4 bases and at J to 5 bases, leaving 10 bases not matched to a gene. The germline gives CDR1 LGHNA, CDR2 YSLEER. The DNA for the CDR3 is TGCGCCAGCAGCCTCAAACCTCCGGGACAGGGGACCGGGGAGCTGTTTTTT. Translating gives CASSLKPPGQGTGELFF.

V and J are TRBV5-4 and TRBJ2-7, with D perhaps TRBD2 (6 bases). Germline V CDR1 and CDR2: SGHNT, YYREEE (reference sequence). The V and J ends lost 3 bases and 7 bases respectively, with 14 bases between them. The CDR3 totals 13 residues. The CDR3 coding sequence is TGTGCCAGCAGCTCGATCCGACGGGGGGAGCAGTACTTC. Protein sequence: CASSSIRRGEQYF.

This chain uses TRBV5-4 with TRBJ2-3, with 12 bases identical to TRBD2. There are 16 residues in the CDR3. The V gene's germline CDR1 is SGHNT and CDR2 YYREEE (reference sequence). V was pared by 4 bases and J by 4 bases, with 7 bases of the junction left unmatched. The DNA for the CDR3 is TGTGCCAGCAGCCCCCGGACTAGCGGGAACCCAGATACGCAGTATTTT. Protein: CASSPRTSGNPDTQYF.